These T cell receptor beta chains were read from a single sample in a study of T cell responses to AZD1222 COVID-19 vaccine. The method was immunoSEQ multiplex PCR; TCRdb's version includes in-frame clones alone and lacks a portion of them. The data contain roughly 150,000 clones, roughly nine tenths of them singletons. Material: peripheral blood, obtained 28 days after the second AZD1222 dose. The receptors stem from an adult who received the AZD1222 COVID-19 vaccine. Each CDR3 is given with its conserved first and last residue.

j_call	v_call	cdr3_aa
TRBJ2-3	TRBV4-2	CASSQERSGGPGTDTQYF
TRBJ2-4	TRBV7-2	CASSPTRTSKNIQYF
TRBJ1-2	TRBV7-2	CASSWLEREGYGYTF
TRBJ1-2	TRBV7-2	CASSPGQDNGYTF
TRBJ1-2	TRBV12-3/TRBV12-4	CASTNPISYGYTF
TRBJ1-6	TRBV11-2	CASTLRWPDNSPLHF
TRBJ2-7	TRBV18	CASSPSVVQGAFEQYF
TRBJ1-2	TRBV6-1	CASSEGWTNYGYTF
TRBJ2-4	TRBV18	CASSVRTGEAFLNIQYF
TRBJ1-1	TRBV6-5	CASSFGQGPAFF
TRBJ2-1	TRBV3-1/TRBV3-2	CASSLGTGLGNEQFF
TRBJ1-4	TRBV5-1	CASSLDTGAANEKLFF
TRBJ1-1	TRBV6-6	CASSYSRGDTEAFF
TRBJ2-3	TRBV13	CASSSAGTAPQPDTQYF
TRBJ2-1	TRBV24-1	CATSDPHRGRNEQFF
TRBJ2-7	TRBV5-1	CASSLATSGAYEQYF
TRBJ1-1	TRBV5-1	CASSSDMGMNTEAFF
TRBJ1-1	TRBV7-9	CASSLEGGEVIYAEAFF
TRBJ1-2	TRBV19	CASSAGQGANGYTF
TRBJ1-2	TRBV6-1	CASSPPGMDYGYTF
TRBJ2-5	TRBV18	CASSPAVETQYF
TRBJ2-1	TRBV4-1	CASSQRTASSYNEQFF
TRBJ1-2	TRBV12-3/TRBV12-4	CASSDNNYGYTF
TRBJ1-2	TRBV7-9	CASSNSKGGRLSGTF
TRBJ1-3	TRBV29-1	CSVGTAGNTIYF
TRBJ2-7	TRBV7-9	CASSLGTGFYEQYF
TRBJ1-2	TRBV6-6	CASSPQGGSGGYTF
TRBJ1-2	TRBV5-1	CASSAGTGGSGYTF
TRBJ2-7	TRBV19	CASSTDRAYEQYF